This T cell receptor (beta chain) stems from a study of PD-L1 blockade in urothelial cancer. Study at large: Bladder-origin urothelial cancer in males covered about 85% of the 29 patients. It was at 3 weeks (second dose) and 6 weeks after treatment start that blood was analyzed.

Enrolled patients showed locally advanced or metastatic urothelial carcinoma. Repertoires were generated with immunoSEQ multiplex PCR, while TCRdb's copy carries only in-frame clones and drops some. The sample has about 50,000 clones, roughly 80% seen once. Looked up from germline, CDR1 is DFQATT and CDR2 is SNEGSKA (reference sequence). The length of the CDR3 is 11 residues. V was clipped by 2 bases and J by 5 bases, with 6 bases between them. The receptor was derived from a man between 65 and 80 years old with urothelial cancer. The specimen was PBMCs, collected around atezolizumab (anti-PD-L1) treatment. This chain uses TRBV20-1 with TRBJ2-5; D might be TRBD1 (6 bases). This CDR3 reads CSARRGETQYF. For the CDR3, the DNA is TGCAGTGCTAGAAGGGGGGAGACCCAGTACTTC.